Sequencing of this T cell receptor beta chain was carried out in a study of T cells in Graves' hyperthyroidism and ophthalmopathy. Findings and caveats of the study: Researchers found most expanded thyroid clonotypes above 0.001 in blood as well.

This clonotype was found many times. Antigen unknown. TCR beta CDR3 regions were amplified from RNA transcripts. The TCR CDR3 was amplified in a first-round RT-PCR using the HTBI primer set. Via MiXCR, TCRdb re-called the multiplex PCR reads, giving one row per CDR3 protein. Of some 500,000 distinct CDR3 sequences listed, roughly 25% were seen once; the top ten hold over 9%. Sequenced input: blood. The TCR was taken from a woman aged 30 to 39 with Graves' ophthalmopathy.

The chain's CDR3 is CASSLGGTEEYEQYF. The CDR3 DNA sequence: TGTGCCAGCAGCTTAGGTGGGACAGAAGAGTACGAGCAGTACTTC. The V gene is TRBV7-3, the J gene TRBJ2-7, with 7 nucleotides matching TRBD1. The V gene end was trimmed by 2 bases and the J gene end by 4 bases; junction bases not matched to a gene: 8. The CDR3 extends over 15 amino acids. Germline CDR1 SGHTA, CDR2 FQGTGA.